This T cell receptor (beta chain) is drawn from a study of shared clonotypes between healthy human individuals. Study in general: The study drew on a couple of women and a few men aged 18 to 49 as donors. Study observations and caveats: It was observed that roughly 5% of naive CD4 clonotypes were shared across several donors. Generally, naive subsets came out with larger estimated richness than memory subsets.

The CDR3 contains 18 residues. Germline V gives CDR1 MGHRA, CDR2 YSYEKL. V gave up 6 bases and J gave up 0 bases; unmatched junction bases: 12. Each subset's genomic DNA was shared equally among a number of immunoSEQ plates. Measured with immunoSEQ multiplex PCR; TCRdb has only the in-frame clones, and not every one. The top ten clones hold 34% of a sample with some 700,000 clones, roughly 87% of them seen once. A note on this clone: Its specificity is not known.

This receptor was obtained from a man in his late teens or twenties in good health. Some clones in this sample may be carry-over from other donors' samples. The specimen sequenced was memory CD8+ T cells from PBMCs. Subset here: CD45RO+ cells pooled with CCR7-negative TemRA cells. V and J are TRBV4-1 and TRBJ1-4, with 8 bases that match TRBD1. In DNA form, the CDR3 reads TGCGCCAGCAGAATACAGGGGGTCCCCTCAGCAACTAATGAAAAACTGTTTTTT. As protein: CASRIQGVPSATNEKLFF.